The rows below give T cell receptor beta chains drawn from one sample of a study of memory CD4+ T cells and cytomegalovirus serostatus. Libraries were prepared by immunoSEQ multiplex PCR; TCRdb keeps only in-frame clonotypes and omits some of them. The table records roughly 86,000 clones, under 90% of them present only once. The sequenced sample consisted of memory CD4+ T cells from blood. All receptors come from an adult in good health and CMV-seropositive. CDR3s include the opening cysteine and the closing phenylalanine or tryptophan. Each record gives: clone size, J gene, D gene, V gene, CDR3 protein, CDR3 DNA. D genes are given only for firm matches. Only some rows state a clone size, as once, few, many or a class for expanded clones.

few TRBJ2-5 TRBD2 TRBV27 CASSRGEGQETQYF TGTGCCAGCAGTCGAGGGGAGGGCCAAGAGACCCAGTACTTC
- TRBJ2-3 - TRBV7-7 CASSLDGSRTQYF TGTGCTAGCAGCTTAGACGGTTCTCGCACGCAGTATTTT
- TRBJ1-2 - TRBV28 CASSVGELGYTF TGTGCCAGCAGTGTCGGGGAGCTTGGCTACACCTTC
- TRBJ1-2 - TRBV5-1 CASSLSTTRSGYGYTF TGCGCCAGCAGCTTGTCTACGACAAGGTCAGGCTATGGCTACACCTTC
- TRBJ1-2 - TRBV15 CATRPGRRGDGYTF TGTGCCACCAGGCCGGGCCGGAGGGGGGATGGCTACACCTTC
- TRBJ2-1 TRBD2 TRBV5-1 CASSLSASGHHSSYNEQFF TGCGCCAGCAGCTTGTCCGCTAGCGGACACCATAGCTCCTACAATGAGCAGTTCTTC
- TRBJ2-7 - TRBV10-3 CAISGSGIVSYEQYF TGTGCCATCAGTGGTTCAGGGATTGTCTCCTACGAGCAGTACTTC
- TRBJ2-1 - TRBV7-3 CASSLTGGDLEQFF TGTGCCAGCAGCTTAACGGGGGGTGACCTCGAGCAGTTCTTC
- TRBJ2-5 - TRBV19 CASSSAEGQTQYF TGTGCCAGTAGCTCGGCGGAGGGGCAGACCCAGTACTTC
- TRBJ2-2 - TRBV4-2 CASSQETGVTGELFF TGTGCCAGCAGCCAGGAGACGGGGGTGACCGGGGAGCTGTTTTTT
- TRBJ1-1 - TRBV28 CASSWGAGNTEAFF TGTGCCAGCAGTTGGGGCGCAGGGAACACTGAAGCTTTCTTT
once TRBJ2-3 - TRBV5-4 CASSLDPERTDTQYF TGTGCCAGCAGCTTGGATCCAGAGCGGACAGATACGCAGTATTTT
- TRBJ2-3 TRBD1 TRBV6-1 CASSDRGQNTQYF TGTGCCAGCAGTGACAGGGGGCAGAATACGCAGTATTTT
- TRBJ2-5 TRBD2 TRBV4-2 CASSQESSGRAQTQYF TGTGCCAGCAGCCAAGAATCTAGCGGGAGGGCCCAGACCCAGTACTTC
- TRBJ2-5 - TRBV18 CASSQAARQETQYF TGTGCCAGCTCGCAAGCTGCGCGGCAAGAGACCCAGTACTTC
- TRBJ2-7 TRBD2 TRBV10-2 CASSESGTSGSYEQYF TGCGCCAGCAGTGAGTCTGGGACTAGCGGGAGTTACGAGCAGTACTTC
- TRBJ2-3 TRBD2 TRBV6-5 CASSSEREGTDTQYF TGTGCCAGCAGCTCGGAGCGGGAGGGTACAGATACGCAGTATTTT
- TRBJ1-3 TRBD1 TRBV6-1 CASQRQGRTGNTIYF TGTGCCAGCCAAAGACAGGGGAGGACTGGAAACACCATATATTTT
- TRBJ1-1 - TRBV5-5 CASSSTPGNTEAFF TGTGCCAGCAGCTCTACACCCGGGAACACTGAAGCTTTCTTT
once TRBJ1-2 TRBD1 TRBV28 CASRPGGYGYTF TGTGCCAGCAGGCCAGGGGGCTATGGCTACACCTTC
- TRBJ1-6 - TRBV30 CAWSGGLTLHF TGTGCCTGGAGTGGGGGCTTAACCCTCCACTTT
once TRBJ2-3 - TRBV5-4 CASSPRGGTQYF TGTGCCAGCAGCCCTAGAGGGGGTACGCAGTATTTT
few TRBJ2-3 TRBD2 TRBV10-3 CAIMTGGYVQYF TGTGCCATCATGACGGGAGGGTATGTGCAGTATTTT
once TRBJ1-1 - TRBV19 CASSTLSLTGVGTEAFF TGTGCCAGTAGTACGCTAAGCCTCACAGGAGTAGGGACTGAAGCTTTCTTT
- TRBJ2-3 - TRBV7-2 CASSFRARGTDTQYF TGTGCCAGCAGCTTCAGGGCGAGGGGCACAGATACGCAGTATTTT
- TRBJ2-1 TRBD1 TRBV7-3 CASSPSTGANEQFF TGTGCCAGCAGCCCATCTACAGGGGCCAATGAGCAGTTCTTC
once TRBJ2-3 - TRBV18 CASSPQNYRGAGTQYF TGTGCCAGCTCACCACAGAACTACCGAGGCGCGGGTACGCAGTATTTT
- TRBJ1-1 - TRBV11-2 CASSSPGEADTEAFF TGTGCCAGCAGCTCCCCCGGTGAAGCGGACACTGAAGCTTTCTTT
- TRBJ2-5 - TRBV5-8 CASSLVAGHQETQYF TGTGCCAGCAGCTTGGTGGCAGGGCACCAAGAGACCCAGTACTTC